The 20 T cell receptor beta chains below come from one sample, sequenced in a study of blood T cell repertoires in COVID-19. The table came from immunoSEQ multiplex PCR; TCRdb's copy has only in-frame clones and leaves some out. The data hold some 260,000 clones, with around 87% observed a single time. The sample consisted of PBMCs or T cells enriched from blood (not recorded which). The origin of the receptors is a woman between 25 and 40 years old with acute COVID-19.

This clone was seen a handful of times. CDR3 residues: CASSPASGRQETQYF. The CDR3 DNA sequence: TGTGCCAGCTCACCGGCTAGCGGGAGACAAGAGACCCAGTACTTC. The chain is built from TRBV18 and TRBJ2-5; 10 positions agree with TRBD2. Germline values: CDR1 KGHSH, CDR2 LQKENI. V lost 3 bases and J lost 2; bases outside the gene matches: 3. This CDR3 has 15 residues. Using reference TRBV18 and TRBJ2-5 for the parts outside the CDR3, the full variable domain is NAGVMQNPRHLVRRRGQEARLRCSPMKGHSHVYWYRQLPEEGLKFMVYLQKENIIDESGMPKERFSAEFPKEGPSILRIQQVVRGDSAAYFCASSPASGRQETQYFGPGTRLLVL.

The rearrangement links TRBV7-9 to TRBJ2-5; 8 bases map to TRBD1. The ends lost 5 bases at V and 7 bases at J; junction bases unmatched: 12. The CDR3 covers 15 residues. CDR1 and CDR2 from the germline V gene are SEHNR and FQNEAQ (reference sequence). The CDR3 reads CASSHRDRIFWTQYF. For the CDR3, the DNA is TGTGCCAGCAGCCACCGGGACAGGATTTTCTGGACCCAGTACTTC.

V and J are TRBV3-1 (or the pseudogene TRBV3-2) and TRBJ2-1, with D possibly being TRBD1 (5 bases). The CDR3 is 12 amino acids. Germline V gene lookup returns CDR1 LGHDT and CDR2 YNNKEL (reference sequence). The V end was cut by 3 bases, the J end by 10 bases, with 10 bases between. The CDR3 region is CASSHPNREQFF. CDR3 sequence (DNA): TGTGCCAGCAGCCACCCAAACAGGGAGCAGTTCTTC.

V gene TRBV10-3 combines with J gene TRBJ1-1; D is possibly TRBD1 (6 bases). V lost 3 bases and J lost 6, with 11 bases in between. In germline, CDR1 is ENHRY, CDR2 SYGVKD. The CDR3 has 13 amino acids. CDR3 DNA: TGTGCCATCAGTGACACAGGGCTGCCTGAAGCTTTCTTT. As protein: CAISDTGLPEAFF.

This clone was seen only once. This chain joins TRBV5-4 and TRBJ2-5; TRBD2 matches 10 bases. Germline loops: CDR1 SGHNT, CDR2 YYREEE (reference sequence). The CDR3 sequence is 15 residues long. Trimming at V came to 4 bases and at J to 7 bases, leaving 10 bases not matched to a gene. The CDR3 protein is CASSIAGGAFATQYF. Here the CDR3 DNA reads TGTGCCAGCAGCATAGCGGGGGGAGCCTTTGCGACCCAGTACTTC.

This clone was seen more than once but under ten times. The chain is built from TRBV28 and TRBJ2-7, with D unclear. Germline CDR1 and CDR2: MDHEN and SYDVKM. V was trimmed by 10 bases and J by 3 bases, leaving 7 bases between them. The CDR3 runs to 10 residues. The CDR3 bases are TGTGCCACCCAGCGCTACGAGCAGTACTTC. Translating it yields CATQRYEQYF.

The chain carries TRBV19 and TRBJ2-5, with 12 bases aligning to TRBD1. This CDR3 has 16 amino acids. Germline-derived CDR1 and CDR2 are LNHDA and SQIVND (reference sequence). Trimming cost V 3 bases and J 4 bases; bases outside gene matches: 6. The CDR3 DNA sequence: TGTGCCAGTAGTATTACCGGGACAGGGGGCGGAGAGACCCAGTACTTC. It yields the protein CASSITGTGGGETQYF.

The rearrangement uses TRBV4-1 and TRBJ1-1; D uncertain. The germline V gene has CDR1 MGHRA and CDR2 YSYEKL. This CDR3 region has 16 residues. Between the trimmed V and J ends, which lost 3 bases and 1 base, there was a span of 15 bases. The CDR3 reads CASSQATETANTEAFF. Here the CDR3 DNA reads TGCGCCAGCAGCCAGGCTACGGAAACAGCGAACACTGAAGCTTTCTTT.

CDR3 sequence: CASSYRDTGELFF. CDR3 bases: TGCGCCAGCAGCTACAGGGATACCGGGGAGCTGTTTTTT. The J gene is TRBJ2-2, the V gene TRBV5-1; D may be TRBD1 (6 bases). The CDR3 sequence is 13 residues long. Trimming removed 3 bases from V and 5 bases from J, with 8 bases in between. From germline, CDR1 is SGHRS and CDR2 YFSETQ.

The chain's CDR3 is CASSVTENSPLHF. In DNA, the CDR3 is TGTGCCAGCAGCGTAACAGAAAATTCACCCCTCCACTTT. V usage is TRBV9 and J usage is TRBJ1-6, with D hard to call. Germline V lookup: CDR1 SGDLS, CDR2 YYNGEE. The CDR3 spans 13 residues. Trimming took 1 base from V and 7 from J, leaving 6 bases between them.

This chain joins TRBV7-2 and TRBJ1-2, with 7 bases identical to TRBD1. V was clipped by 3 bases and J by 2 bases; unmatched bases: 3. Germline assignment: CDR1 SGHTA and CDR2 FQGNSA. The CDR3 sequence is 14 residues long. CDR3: CASSFGQANYGYTF. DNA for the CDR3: TGTGCCAGCAGCTTCGGACAGGCAAACTATGGCTACACCTTC. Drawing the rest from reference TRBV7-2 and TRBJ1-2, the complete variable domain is GAGVSQSPSNKVTEKGKDVELRCDPISGHTALYWYRQSLGQGLEFLIYFQGNSAPDKSGLPSDRFSAERTGGSVSTLTIQRTQQEDSAVYLCASSFGQANYGYTFGSGTRLTVV.

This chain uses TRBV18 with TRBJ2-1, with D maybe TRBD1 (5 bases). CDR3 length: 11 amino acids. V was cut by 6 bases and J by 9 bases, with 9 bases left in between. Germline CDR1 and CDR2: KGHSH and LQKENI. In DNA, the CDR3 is TGTGCCAGCTCTCTGCAGGGTGAGCAGTTCTTC. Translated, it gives CASSLQGEQFF.

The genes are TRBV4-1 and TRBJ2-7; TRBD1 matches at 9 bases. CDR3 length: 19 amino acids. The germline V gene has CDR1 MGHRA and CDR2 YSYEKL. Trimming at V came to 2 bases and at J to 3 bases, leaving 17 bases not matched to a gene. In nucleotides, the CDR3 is TGCGCCAGCAGCCAACTGGACAGGGGTTTTCGAAGTTCCAACTACGAGCAGTACTTC. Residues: CASSQLDRGFRSSNYEQYF.

CDR3 sequence reads: CASSFLPGGGSTDTQYF. CDR3 bases: TGTGCCAGCAGTTTTCTACCCGGCGGGGGGAGCACAGATACGCAGTATTTT. The V and J genes are TRBV28 and TRBJ2-3, with 8 bases identical to TRBD2. In germline, CDR1 is MDHEN, CDR2 SYDVKM. The CDR3 is 17 amino acids. The ends lost 3 bases at V and 0 bases at J; junction bases unmatched: 8.

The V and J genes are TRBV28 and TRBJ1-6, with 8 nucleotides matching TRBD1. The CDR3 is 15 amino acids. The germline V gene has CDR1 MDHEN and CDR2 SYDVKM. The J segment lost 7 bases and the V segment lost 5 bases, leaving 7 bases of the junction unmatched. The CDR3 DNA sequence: TGTGCCAGCAGTCCTGGACAGGGACGGAATTCACCCCTCCACTTT. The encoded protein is CASSPGQGRNSPLHF.

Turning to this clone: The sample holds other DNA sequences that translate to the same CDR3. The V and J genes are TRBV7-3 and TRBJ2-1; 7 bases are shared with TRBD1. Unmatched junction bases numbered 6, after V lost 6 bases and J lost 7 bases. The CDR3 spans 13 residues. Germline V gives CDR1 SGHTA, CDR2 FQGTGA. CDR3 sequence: CASSLDRENEQFF. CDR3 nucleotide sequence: TGTGCCAGCAGTTTAGACAGGGAGAATGAGCAGTTCTTC.

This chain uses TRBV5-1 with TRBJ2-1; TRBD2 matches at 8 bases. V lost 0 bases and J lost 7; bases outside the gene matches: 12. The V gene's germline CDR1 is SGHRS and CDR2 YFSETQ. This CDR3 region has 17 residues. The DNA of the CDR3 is TGCGCCAGCAGCTTGGGGGCCCTAGCGGGCCCTTTTAATGAGCAGTTCTTC. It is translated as CASSLGALAGPFNEQFF.

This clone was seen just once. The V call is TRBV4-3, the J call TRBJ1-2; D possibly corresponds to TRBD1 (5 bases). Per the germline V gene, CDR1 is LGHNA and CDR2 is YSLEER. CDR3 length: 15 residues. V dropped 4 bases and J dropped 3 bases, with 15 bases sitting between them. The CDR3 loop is CASSPSQATHYGYTF. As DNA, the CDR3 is TGCGCCAGCAGCCCGTCACAGGCGACTCACTATGGCTACACCTTC.

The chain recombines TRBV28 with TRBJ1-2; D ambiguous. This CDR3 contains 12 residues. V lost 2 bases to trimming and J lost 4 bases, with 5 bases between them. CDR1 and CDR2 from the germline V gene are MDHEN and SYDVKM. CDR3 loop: CASSLRGYGYTF. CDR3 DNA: TGTGCCAGCAGTTTAAGAGGCTATGGCTACACCTTC.

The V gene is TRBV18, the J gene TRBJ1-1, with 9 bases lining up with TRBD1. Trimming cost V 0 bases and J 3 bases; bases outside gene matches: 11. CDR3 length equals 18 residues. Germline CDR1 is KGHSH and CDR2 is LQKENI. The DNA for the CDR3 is TGTGCCAGCTCACCACCGAAAGGGACAGGGCCGGGGGACACTGAAGCTTTCTTT. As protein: CASSPPKGTGPGDTEAFF.